One sample yielded the 10 T cell receptor beta chains listed below, sequenced in a study of T-cell memory formation after mild COVID-19. One entry per CDR3 protein, called by TCRdb with MiXCR from the 5' RACE reads. This sample has approximately 110,000 distinct CDR3 sequences, with about a fifth found just once. The source material was PBMCs or a T cell subset sorted from them (not recorded which). These receptors were collected from a man between 18 and 29 years old who had mild COVID-19 (a few samples of this study predate the infection). Cell type and time point are not known.

The gene calls are TRBV20-1 and TRBJ2-1; perhaps TRBD2 as D (5 bases). From germline, CDR1 is DFQATT and CDR2 SNEGSKA (reference sequence). CDR3 length equals 14 residues. The V end was cut by 3 bases, the J end by 0 bases, with 9 bases between. CDR3 coding DNA: TGCAGTGCTAGGGAGCGGAGCTCCTACAATGAGCAGTTCTTC. Translated, it gives CSARERSSYNEQFF.

V gene TRBV20-1 combines with J gene TRBJ1-2; TRBD1 is a possible D gene (6 bases). Trimming took 5 bases from V and 2 from J, leaving 12 bases between them. CDR1 and CDR2 from the germline V gene are DFQATT and SNEGSKA (reference sequence). This CDR3 is built from 13 residues. The CDR3 loop reads CSAYLTGNYGYTF. The CDR3 DNA is TGCAGTGCTTACCTTACAGGGAACTATGGCTACACCTTC.

J is TRBJ2-7 and V is TRBV6-2 or TRBV6-3; D is tentatively TRBD1 or TRBD2 (5 bases each). Germline CDR1 reads MNHEY; CDR2 reads SVGEGT. The V gene lost 0 bases and the J gene lost 0 bases, with 9 bases spanning the gap. The CDR3 has 15 amino acids. The CDR3 sequence is CASSYSRDGSYEQYV. In DNA form, the CDR3 reads TGTGCCAGCAGTTACTCCCGGGACGGCTCCTACGAGCAGTACGTC.

The J gene is TRBJ1-1, the V gene TRBV7-9, with TRBD1 identical over 7 bases. The CDR3 length is 16 residues. Trimming took 0 bases from V and 1 from J; bases not matched to a gene: 5. Germline loops: CDR1 SEHNR, CDR2 FQNEAQ (reference sequence). As DNA, the CDR3 is TGTGCCAGCAGCTTAGCCCCAGGGGGGACGAACACTGAAGCTTTCTTT. This translates into CASSLAPGGTNTEAFF.

This clonotype has a handful of counts. In DNA, the CDR3 is TGTGCCAGCAGTGAAAACAGCGGGGGATACAATGAGCAGTTCTTC. This codes for CASSENSGGYNEQFF. The chain has TRBV6-1 and TRBJ2-1, with 8 bases identical to TRBD2. Looked up from germline, CDR1 is MNHNS and CDR2 is SASEGT. This CDR3 contains 15 residues. The V segment lost 2 bases and the J segment 4 bases; nucleotides outside the gene matches: 4.

This clonotype appeared a few times. The V and J genes are TRBV29-1 and TRBJ1-2; D perhaps matches TRBD1 (6 bases). The CDR3 extends over 12 amino acids. V was shortened by 1 base and J by 4 bases, with 7 bases between the two germline ends. Germline lookup yields CDR1 SQVTM and CDR2 ANQGSEA. The CDR3 reads CSVEGTVYGYTF. CDR3 sequence (DNA): TGCAGCGTTGAAGGGACAGTCTATGGCTACACCTTC.

The chain carries TRBV6-5 and TRBJ1-2; TRBD1 matches 10 bases. Germline V lookup: CDR1 MNHEY, CDR2 SVGAGI. The CDR3 has 14 residues. With 5 bases clipped from V and 6 bases from J, the junction kept 6 bases outside the gene matches. The CDR3 nucleotides are TGTGCCAGCAGTCACGGACAGGGGGTGAATGGCTACACCTTC. Its translation is CASSHGQGVNGYTF.

This clonotype was seen ten or more times. The rearrangement joins TRBV25-1 to TRBJ2-7; either TRBD1 or TRBD2 may supply D (5 bases each). The CDR3 totals 18 residues. Trimming took 2 bases from V and 3 from J, leaving 23 bases between them. From germline, CDR1 is MGHDK and CDR2 SYGVNS. This CDR3 reads CASSEGGRGARRFYEQYF. CDR3 DNA sequence: TGTGCCAGCAGTGAAGGAGGAAGAGGGGCGAGGAGGTTCTACGAGCAGTACTTC.

The V gene is TRBV27, the J gene TRBJ1-1, with D perhaps TRBD1 (5 bases). Germline CDR1 and CDR2: MNHEY and SMNVEV (reference sequence). This CDR3 has 13 residues. Trimming cost V 6 bases and J 2 bases, with 10 bases left between them. CDR3 bases: TGTGCCAGCAGCCTAGGGGCAAACACTGAAGCTTTCTTT. It yields the protein CASSLGANTEAFF.

A few counts support this clonotype. The chain uses TRBV7-9 and TRBJ2-7; no firm D call. The CDR3 is 14 amino acids. Deletions cut 3 bases from V and 4 bases from J, with 13 bases between. Germline values: CDR1 SEHNR, CDR2 FQNEAQ (reference sequence). The CDR3: CASSLSFGNYEQYF. The CDR3 coding sequence is TGTGCCAGCAGCTTGAGCTTCGGTAATTACGAGCAGTACTTC.